The sequence of this T cell receptor (beta chain) was determined in a study of CD8 T cells in ankylosing spondylitis. Findings and limits, study-wide: Peripheral blood held disease-linked clones only at relatively low frequency, and these were CD8+. Enrichment of disease-linked clones was reportedly significant in matched ankylosing spondylitis synovial fluid. Characteristic of ankylosing spondylitis blood, it appeared, was a TCR beta motif comprising several highly homologous variants. A subset of motif variants has previously been described in the synovial fluid and blood of reactive arthritis.

Quantitative 5'-RACE with molecular barcodes generated TCR beta libraries. TCRdb re-called the 5' RACE reads with MiXCR, one entry per CDR3 protein. The repertoire has some 840,000 distinct CDR3 sequences, roughly 10% of them found once; the top ten carry roughly 0.51%. Comment on this clonotype: Antigen specificity is unknown.

Germline V gene lookup returns CDR1 DFQATT and CDR2 SNEGSKA (reference sequence). Trimming left V 3 bases short and J 0 bases short, with 6 bases between. The CDR3 length is 13 residues. The source is a male donor with ankylosing spondylitis. The sequenced material came from blood, either unsorted or a sorted T cell fraction (not recorded which). This sequence joins TRBV20-1 and TRBJ2-4; D is possibly TRBD2 (5 bases). CDR3 sequence reads: CSASGIAKNIQYF. CDR3 bases: TGCAGTGCTAGCGGGATAGCCAAAAACATTCAGTACTTC.